The present T cell receptor beta chain was sequenced within a study of cytomegalovirus exposure and HLA in healthy donors. Vbeta (60) and Jbeta (13) primers were used in the PCR. Profiled with immunoSEQ multiplex PCR; TCRdb holds only in-frame clones, not every one. This table holds over 95,000 clones, roughly 79% found once. This clone was detected once. This CDR3 has 16 amino acids. Trimming cost V 6 bases and J 2 bases, with 18 bases left between them. The germline V gene has CDR1 SNHLY and CDR2 FYNNEI. The TCR comes from a middle-aged man in good health and CMV-seronegative. The material sequenced was PBMCs. The chain employs TRBV2 and TRBJ2-3; tentatively, D is TRBD1 (6 bases). The CDR3 DNA is TGTGCCAGCAGACCCCTCTACGCAGGGGCCACAGATACGCAGTATTTT. Protein product: CASRPLYAGATDTQYF.